These 16 T cell receptor beta chains were sequenced from one sample in a study of tumor and adjacent non-tumor tissue in lung cancer (dated by TCRdb to 2017 to 2018). RNA was isolated from bulk unsorted tissue, and RNA quality was assessed with a NanoDrop ND-1000 and an Agilent 2100. The normal lung samples consisted of distant non-tumor tissue collected more than 3 cm from the tumor edge. Library method: multiplex PCR. The instrument was an Illumina HiSeq 2500. TCRbeta libraries were built by three rounds of nested PCR using primers (Table S4), following protocols modified from ARM-PCR. In TCRdb, the public reads were trimmed at Q25 with fastp and aligned with MiXCR, with productive beta chains retained. Rows are unified per CDR3 protein, each entry keeping the most common DNA and genes. The sample table records 48,000 or so distinct CDR3 sequences; 64% of these occur just once. In total, the top ten clones hold approximately 28% of the sample.

The source material was distant non-tumor lung tissue. The receptors stem from a woman in her 70s with non-small cell lung cancer.

This chain uses TRBV4-2 with TRBJ2-1, with D perhaps assigned TRBD1 or TRBD2 (5 bases each). CDR3 length: 15 amino acids. Trimming removed 4 bases at V and 11 bases at J, with 21 bases between. The germline CDR1 and CDR2 sequences are LGHNA and YNFKEQ. CDR3 sequence: CASSPDGTENYKQFF. In nucleotides, the CDR3 is TGTGCCAGCAGCCCAGATGGGACGGAGAACTATAAGCAGTTCTTC.

For this clonotype: One end of the junction is discordant with germline, which a read error may explain. The chain recombines TRBV6-5 with TRBJ2-3, with D unclear. This CDR3 comprises 15 residues. Germline CDR1 and CDR2: MNHEY and SVGAGI. CDR3: CASSYSFMNTDTQHF. CDR3 DNA: TGTGCTAGCAGTTACTCGTTTATGAACACAGATACGCAACATTTT.

This clonotype has ten or more counts. This chain joins TRBV4-1 and TRBJ2-6, with 9 bases identical to TRBD1. Germline lookup yields CDR1 MGHRA and CDR2 YSYEKL. The CDR3 runs 18 residues. Trimming removed 4 bases from V and 0 bases from J; junction bases left unmatched: 7. The CDR3 spells CASSRNQDRGSGANVLTF. The CDR3 DNA sequence: TGCGCCAGCAGCCGAAATCAGGACAGGGGCTCTGGGGCCAACGTCCTGACTTTC.

This clonotype has only a few counts. V and J are TRBV28 and TRBJ2-3; tentative D call: TRBD2 (6 bases). Trimming pared 3 bases from V and 6 bases from J, leaving 16 bases between. Germline CDR1 and CDR2: MDHEN and SYDVKM. The length of the CDR3 is 15 residues. The CDR3 bases are TGTGCCAGCAGTTTGGAGGAGGGTCAAGTGGATACGCAGTATTTT. Translating it yields CASSLEEGQVDTQYF.

The chain carries TRBV6-5 and TRBJ2-7; 7 nucleotides match TRBD2. Germline CDR1 MNHEY, CDR2 SVGAGI. V trimming: 9 bases; J trimming: 4 bases; junction bases outside the gene matches: 9. The CDR3 spans 13 residues. As DNA, the CDR3 is TGTGCCAGTAGTACCACTAGCGTATACGAGCAGTACTTC. Amino acid sequence: CASSTTSVYEQYF.

Details on this clonotype: The germline gene is not matched at one end of the junction; a read error may be the cause. V usage is TRBV6-5 and J usage is TRBJ2-6; tentatively, D is TRBD1 (5 bases). CDR1 is MNHEY, CDR2 SVGAGI, per germline. CDR3 length: 16 residues. This chain's CDR3 is CGSSYSMNSGANVVTF. The CDR3 coding sequence is TGTGGCAGCAGTTACTCGATGAACTCTGGGGCCAACGTCGTCACTTTC.

The table lists this clonotype with many counts. A much larger clonotype is one base distant, so this may be a read error. The chain employs TRBV29-1 and TRBJ2-5; 12 bases match TRBD2. This CDR3 contains 12 residues. Germline assignment: CDR1 SQVTM and CDR2 ANQGSEA. In DNA, the CDR3 is TGCAGCGCACTAGCGGGGGGAGAGGCCCAGTACTTC. Translated: CSALAGGEAQYF.

As for this clonotype: A read error may explain this, as a much larger clone is one base away. The chain combines TRBV7-8 with TRBJ2-7; 8 bases fit TRBD1. The CDR3 is made up of 16 amino acids. CDR1 SGHVS and CDR2 FQNEAQ come from the germline V gene. The CDR3 bases are TGTGCCACCAGCTTAGTGATCGACAGGGGACCCTACGAGCAGTACTTC. This codes for CATSLVIDRGPYEQYF.

The V and J genes are TRBV28 and TRBJ2-5; D uncertain. V lost 2 bases, J lost 2 bases, and 6 bases lay in between. This CDR3 is built from 13 residues. The germline V gene has CDR1 MDHEN and CDR2 SYDVKM. The CDR3 nucleotides read TGTGCCAGCAGTTTACTACCACAAGAGACCCAGTACTTC. This translates into CASSLLPQETQYF.

This clonotype appeared a few times. The chain uses TRBV24-1 and TRBJ2-7; 10 bases are a match to TRBD2. CDR1 is KGHDR and CDR2 is SFDVKD in the germline V gene. J was trimmed by 12 bases and V by 3 bases; bases with no gene match: 10. The CDR3 is 14 residues long. DNA of the CDR3: TGTGCCACCAGTGATCAGATGACTAGCGGGTCCCTGTACTTC. This translates into CATSDQMTSGSLYF.

The rearrangement links TRBV5-1 to TRBJ1-4; 10 nucleotides agree with TRBD1. The CDR3 contains 16 residues. The J segment lost 3 bases and the V segment lost 5 bases, leaving 7 bases of the junction unmatched. Germline V lookup: CDR1 SGHRS, CDR2 YFSETQ. CDR3: CASRGTGVDANEKLFF. The CDR3 bases are TGCGCCAGCAGAGGGACAGGGGTGGACGCTAATGAAAAACTGTTTTTT.

This sequence joins TRBV11-3 and TRBJ2-1; no definite D call. V gave up 0 bases and J gave up 7 bases, with 16 bases separating them. The length of the CDR3 is 16 residues. Germline values: CDR1 SGHNT, CDR2 YENEEA. CDR3 sequence: CASSLDWNNETNEQFF. The CDR3 DNA is TGTGCCAGCAGCTTAGACTGGAACAATGAGACGAATGAGCAGTTCTTC. The full variable domain, rest sourced from reference TRBV11-3 and TRBJ2-1, is EAGVVQSPRYKIIEKKQPVAFWCNPISGHNTLYWYLQNLGQGPELLIRYENEEAVDDSQLPKDRFSAERLKGVDSTLKIQPAELGDSAVYLCASSLDWNNETNEQFFGPGTRLTVL.

The chain joins TRBV6-1 to TRBJ2-2, with a tentative D call TRBD2 (6 bases). This CDR3 contains 15 residues. Germline V gene sequence: CDR1 MNHNS, CDR2 SASEGT. In nucleotides, the CDR3 is TGTCTCAGCAGTGTACAGACGGGGGTCGGCGAGGAGCTGTTTTTT. The encoded protein is CLSSVQTGVGEELFF.

This chain joins TRBV29-1 and TRBJ2-1, with D hard to call. CDR3 length equals 12 residues. Germline CDR1 and CDR2: SQVTM and ANQGSEA. Deletions cut 3 bases from V and 9 bases from J, with 12 bases between. This CDR3 is CSVELDEAEQFF. As DNA, the CDR3 is TGCAGCGTTGAGTTGGACGAAGCTGAGCAGTTCTTC.

This clonotype was counted once. The CDR3 ends on some other residue instead of the conserved phenylalanine or tryptophan, so this is likely a read error. The J gene is TRBJ2-1, the V gene TRBV29-1; 8 bases map to TRBD2. The CDR3 loop spans 13 amino acids. CDR1 is SQVTM, CDR2 ANQGSEA, per germline. Written as DNA, the CDR3 is TGCGGCGTTGAGAGCCTTGCGGGAGGTGAGCAGTTCATC. This codes for CGVESLAGGEQFI.

Details on this clonotype: Lacking the conserved final phenylalanine or tryptophan, this CDR3 likely reflects a read error. The V gene is TRBV5-6, the J gene TRBJ2-1; 8 nucleotides agree with TRBD1. The V gene's germline CDR1 is SGHDT and CDR2 YYEEEE. The CDR3 loop spans 12 amino acids. CDR3 coding DNA: TGTCCCAGCAGCACAGGGGGGAATGAGCAGTTCCTC. Translated, it gives CPSSTGGNEQFL.